This T cell receptor beta chain comes out of a study of identical twins. Study findings and constraints: For out-of-frame alpha sequences shared by twins, low generation probability was in excess.

On this clonotype: Its antigen remains unidentified.

A universal primer site was created by template switching, with the cDNA bearing unique molecular identifiers. TCRdb re-derived calls from the 5' RACE reads in MiXCR, one entry per CDR3 protein. Of approximately 470,000 distinct CDR3 sequences listed, about 14% are singletons. Only healthy Caucasians were enrolled as donors. The CDR3 length is 15 residues. Germline loops: CDR1 LGHNA, CDR2 YSLEER. V gave up 3 bases and J gave up 4 bases; unmatched junction bases: 9. The sample also formed part of further work on yellow fever vaccine responses in identical twins.

The sequence came from a woman aged 18-29 years in good health. V usage is TRBV4-3 and J usage is TRBJ2-7, with 7 bases fitting TRBD1. The source material was CD4+ T cells sorted from blood. The CDR3 region has the DNA TGCGCCAGCAGCCAGGGGACAGAGGGGTCTTACGAGCAGTACTTC. Translated, it gives CASSQGTEGSYEQYF.